What follows are 28 T cell receptor beta chains derived from one specimen sequenced in a study of beta chain features in type 1 diabetes. General observations from the study: In all four CD4+ subsets, TCRB CDR3 length was significantly, moderately reduced in type 1 diabetes.

Their specific antigens are unknown. Expressed TCRB transcripts were sequenced because the entire RNA isolate underwent reverse transcription. Profiled with immunoSEQ multiplex PCR; TCRdb holds only in-frame clones, not every one. The sample comprises about 340,000 clones, about 13% of which are singletons, and roughly 0.016% rests with the top ten. The material sequenced was naive CD4+ T cells from blood. The receptor source for this set is a woman between 18 and 29 years old with type 1 diabetes.

The chain combines TRBV30 with TRBJ1-1, with unresolved D. V was trimmed by 0 bases and J by 0 bases, leaving 11 bases between them. CDR1 and CDR2 from the germline V gene are GTSNPN and SVGIG (reference sequence). This CDR3 is 15 amino acids long. CDR3 nucleotide sequence: TGTGCCTGGAGTGTGGATACTAGGATGAACACTGAAGCTTTCTTT. Residues: CAWSVDTRMNTEAFF.

V is TRBV7-9 and J is TRBJ2-1; D possibly corresponds to TRBD1 (6 bases). V dropped 2 bases and J dropped 6 bases, with 8 bases sitting between them. The CDR3 contains 13 residues. Germline V lookup: CDR1 SEHNR, CDR2 FQNEAQ (reference sequence). The CDR3 sequence is CASSLRDTNEQFF. The CDR3 bases are TGTGCCAGCAGCTTAAGGGACACCAATGAGCAGTTCTTC.

This rearrangement joins TRBV9 to TRBJ2-6; tentatively, D is TRBD1 (5 bases). CDR3 length: 15 amino acids. CDR1 is SGDLS and CDR2 is YYNGEE in the germline V gene. Trimming removed 0 bases from V and 4 bases from J, with 8 bases in between. CDR3 residues: CASSVGTHGANVLTF. CDR3 DNA sequence: TGTGCCAGCAGCGTAGGGACACACGGGGCCAACGTCCTGACTTTC.

The J gene is TRBJ2-4, the V gene TRBV6-5; a possible D gene is TRBD2 (7 bases). Germline V gives CDR1 MNHEY, CDR2 SVGAGI. V was trimmed by 8 bases and J by 0 bases, leaving 14 bases between them. The length of the CDR3 is 15 residues. The CDR3 protein is CASARGAGAKNIQYF. The CDR3 nucleotides read TGTGCCAGCGCACGGGGGGCGGGAGCCAAAAACATTCAGTACTTC.

Here the CDR3 reads CASSQDPRSYNEQFF. The DNA for the CDR3 is TGCGCCAGCAGCCAAGATCCTCGCTCCTACAATGAGCAGTTCTTC. The V gene is TRBV4-3, the J gene TRBJ2-1; D gene uncertain. Germline CDR1 and CDR2: LGHNA and YSLEER. Trimming cost V 0 bases and J 0 bases, with 6 bases left between them. The CDR3 runs 15 residues.

The genes are TRBV19 and TRBJ2-1, with 10 nucleotides matching TRBD2. The germline CDR1 and CDR2 sequences are LNHDA and SQIVND (reference sequence). This CDR3 comprises 16 residues. Germline trimming cut 2 bases from V and 4 bases from J; bases unmatched to any gene: 5. The CDR3 coding sequence is TGTGCCAGTAGTATAAAAGCGGGAGGGGGGTACAATGAGCAGTTCTTC. It encodes CASSIKAGGGYNEQFF.

The genes are TRBV9 and TRBJ2-2; tentatively, D is TRBD2 (5 bases). Germline CDR1 reads SGDLS; CDR2 reads YYNGEE. V was trimmed by 1 base and J by 4 bases, leaving 11 bases between them. This CDR3 is 15 amino acids long. The CDR3, as DNA: TGTGCCAGCAGCGTACGTGGGAGTGGCACCGGGGAGCTGTTTTTT. Translating it yields CASSVRGSGTGELFF.

The J gene is TRBJ1-5, the V gene TRBV19; D might be TRBD1 (6 bases). V lost 5 bases to trimming and J lost 2 bases, with 10 bases between them. Germline CDR1 LNHDA, CDR2 SQIVND (reference sequence). This CDR3 has 14 amino acids. The CDR3, as DNA: TGTGCCAGTAGTGAGGGGGTAGGCAATCAGCCCCAGCATTTT. This codes for CASSEGVGNQPQHF.

This clone has a handful of counts. The rearrangement joins TRBV2 to TRBJ2-1; 9 nucleotides align to TRBD1. V was pared by 11 bases and J by 5 bases, with 16 bases of the junction left unmatched. The CDR3 is 16 amino acids. The germline V gene has CDR1 SNHLY and CDR2 FYNNEI. Here the CDR3 DNA reads TGTGCCCGAAAACTGATAGGGACAGGGACCGACAATGAGCAGTTCTTC. It codes for CARKLIGTGTDNEQFF.

The chain combines TRBV30 with TRBJ1-4, with 7 positions matching TRBD1. V lost 7 bases and J lost 5; bases outside the gene matches: 7. The CDR3 spans 13 residues. From germline, CDR1 is GTSNPN and CDR2 SVGIG (reference sequence). DNA for the CDR3: TGTGCCTATTCCGGGGACAGAAATGAAAAACTGTTTTTT. Protein: CAYSGDRNEKLFF.

This clone has more than one count but fewer than ten. The V call is TRBV28, the J call TRBJ2-4; D is possibly TRBD1 (6 bases). V lost 7 bases and J lost 0, with 13 bases in between. In germline, CDR1 is MDHEN, CDR2 SYDVKM. CDR3 length equals 15 residues. CDR3 sequence (DNA): TGTGCCAGCACCGCCGGACAGTTAGCCAAAAACATTCAGTACTTC. Translation: CASTAGQLAKNIQYF.

V usage is TRBV4-3 and J usage is TRBJ1-1; D not resolved. V lost 0 bases and J lost 10, with 12 bases in between. The CDR3 contains 13 residues. CDR1 and CDR2 from the germline V gene are LGHNA and YSLEER. CDR3 DNA sequence: TGCGCCAGCAGCCAAGATTGGAAAGGGAGAGCTTTCTTT. Residues: CASSQDWKGRAFF.

The V gene is TRBV13, the J gene TRBJ1-1; 8 positions agree with TRBD1. The CDR3 has 16 residues. CDR1 PRHDT and CDR2 FYEKMQ come from the germline V gene (reference sequence). Losses at the gene ends were 6 bases for V and 5 bases for J; bases not matched to a gene: 14. CDR3 bases: TGTGCCAGCAGTTCTACCGAAACAGGGGGGAAAACTGAAGCTTTCTTT. Translation: CASSSTETGGKTEAFF.

This chain uses TRBV28 with TRBJ2-2, with D tentatively TRBD2 (6 bases). The CDR3 has 15 amino acids. Germline V gene lookup returns CDR1 MDHEN and CDR2 SYDVKM. Trimming shortened V by 6 bases and J by 5 bases, and 16 bases separated the two germline ends. The CDR3 region is CASRLGTRGTGELFF. The CDR3 nucleotides read TGTGCCAGCAGACTAGGGACCCGGGGGACCGGGGAGCTGTTTTTT.

A few counts support this clone. The V and J genes are TRBV18 and TRBJ2-3; D is possibly TRBD2 (6 bases). The germline V gene encodes CDR1 KGHSH and CDR2 LQKENI. The CDR3 is 14 amino acids. The V end was cut by 5 bases, the J end by 0 bases, with 9 bases between. CDR3 protein: CASSTGLSTDTQYF. For the CDR3, the DNA is TGTGCCAGCTCAACGGGACTGAGCACAGATACGCAGTATTTT.

V gene TRBV10-3 combines with J gene TRBJ1-1, with a tentative D call TRBD1 (6 bases). The V and J ends lost 3 bases and 5 bases respectively, with 16 bases between them. Looked up from germline, CDR1 is ENHRY and CDR2 is SYGVKD. The CDR3 covers 15 residues. The CDR3 sequence: CAISDPRGTGTEAFF. The CDR3 coding sequence is TGTGCCATCAGTGACCCCCGGGGAACAGGGACTGAAGCTTTCTTT.

The chain has TRBV19 and TRBJ2-7; 11 bases fit TRBD1. Germline V gene lookup returns CDR1 LNHDA and CDR2 SQIVND (reference sequence). The CDR3 is 15 amino acids. V was clipped by 5 bases and J by 4 bases; unmatched bases: 7. As DNA, the CDR3 is TGTGCCAGTAGTTCGGGACAGGGGGTGAGGTACGAGCAGTACGTC. Translating it yields CASSSGQGVRYEQYV.

Only a few counts were recorded for this clone. The V call is TRBV28, the J call TRBJ2-3; TRBD2 aligns across 9 bases. The V gene end was trimmed by 6 bases and the J gene end by 0 bases; junction bases not matched to a gene: 10. CDR1 and CDR2 from the germline V gene are MDHEN and SYDVKM. CDR3 length: 17 amino acids. The CDR3 DNA reads TGTGCCAGCAGCCCTGGCGGGAGGGTATCTAGCACAGATACGCAGTATTTT. Amino acid sequence: CASSPGGRVSSTDTQYF.

This clone was observed a few times. The J gene is TRBJ2-1, the V gene TRBV18; D is undetermined. Germline CDR1 is KGHSH and CDR2 is LQKENI. With 6 bases removed from V and 8 bases from J, the gap between germline ends came to 11 bases. The CDR3 length is 12 residues. CDR3 coding DNA: TGTGCCAGCTCCCCCCGAGAGCATGAGCAGTTCTTC. The encoded protein is CASSPREHEQFF.

The rearrangement joins TRBV9 to TRBJ2-3, with a weak D call TRBD2 (6 bases). The CDR3 extends over 14 amino acids. The germline gives CDR1 SGDLS, CDR2 YYNGEE. The V gene lost 2 bases and the J gene lost 5 bases, with 12 bases spanning the gap. CDR3 region: CASSVLPGVDTQYF. In DNA form, the CDR3 reads TGTGCCAGCAGCGTCCTCCCGGGGGTAGATACGCAGTATTTT.

The J gene is TRBJ2-3, the V gene TRBV7-3; TRBD1 aligns across 7 bases. The CDR3 sequence is 18 residues long. Germline V gives CDR1 SGHTA, CDR2 FQGTGA. V lost 4 bases, J lost 0 bases, and 13 bases stayed unmatched. CDR3 nucleotide sequence: TGTGCCAGCAGCTCTGCGCCTTTGACAGGGATGAGCACAGATACGCAGTATTTT. Translation gives CASSSAPLTGMSTDTQYF. Full variable domain (missing parts from reference TRBV7-3 and TRBJ2-3): GAGVSQTPSNKVTEKGKYVELRCDPISGHTALYWYRQSLGQGPEFLIYFQGTGAADDSGLPNDRFFAVRPEGSVSTLKIQRTERGDSAVYLCASSSAPLTGMSTDTQYFGPGTRLTVL.

DNA for the CDR3: TGTGCCAGTAGTATGGACAGAAAAGAGACCCAGTACTTC. Amino acids: CASSMDRKETQYF. This rearrangement joins TRBV19 to TRBJ2-5; a possible D gene is TRBD1 (6 bases). The CDR3 has 13 residues. Germline loops: CDR1 LNHDA, CDR2 SQIVND (reference sequence). Trimming stripped 3 bases from V and 3 bases from J, with 8 bases between. Looking up the rest from reference TRBV19 and TRBJ2-5 gives the full variable domain: DGGITQSPKYLFRKEGQNVTLSCEQNLNHDAMYWYRQDPGQGLRLIYYSQIVNDFQKGDIAEGYSVSREKKESFPLTVTSAQKNPTAFYLCASSMDRKETQYFGPGTRLLVL.

This clone has just a few counts. The rearrangement joins TRBV5-1 to TRBJ2-5, with TRBD2 matching 11 bases. Trimming removed 0 bases from V and 4 bases from J; junction bases left unmatched: 5. The CDR3 is 16 residues long. CDR1 and CDR2 (germline): SGHRS, YFSETQ. The DNA of the CDR3 is TGCGCCAGCAGCTTGGCTTCCCTAGCGGGAGGAGAGACCCAGTACTTC. Its translation: CASSLASLAGGETQYF.

The V and J genes are TRBV30 and TRBJ2-1, with 11 bases fitting TRBD1. CDR1 and CDR2 (germline): GTSNPN, SVGIG (reference sequence). Trimming removed 0 bases from V and 10 bases from J; junction bases left unmatched: 8. The length of the CDR3 is 15 residues. CDR3 coding DNA: TGTGCCTGGAGTGTGGACAGGGGGCGCGTCGGCGAGCAGTTCTTC. The encoded protein is CAWSVDRGRVGEQFF.

This chain links TRBV29-1 with TRBJ2-1, with 10 bases fitting TRBD2. The germline gives CDR1 SQVTM, CDR2 ANQGSEA. The CDR3 has 16 amino acids. The junction had 12 bases not matched to a gene; V was cut back by 8 bases and J by 2 bases. The CDR3 protein is CSSAGHLAGAYNEQFF. Here the CDR3 DNA reads TGCAGCTCAGCCGGGCATCTAGCGGGGGCCTACAATGAGCAGTTCTTC.

The V and J genes are TRBV6-6 and TRBJ1-2; 9 nucleotides agree with TRBD1. There are 14 residues in the CDR3. Germline trimming cut 7 bases from V and 2 bases from J; bases unmatched to any gene: 5. Germline CDR1 is MNHNY and CDR2 is SVGAGI (reference sequence). CDR3 coding DNA: TGTGCCAGCACACCTGACAGGGGGAACTATGGCTACACCTTC. It translates to CASTPDRGNYGYTF.

The rearrangement uses TRBV28 and TRBJ1-2; D gene unclear. The CDR3 is 14 residues long. Germline V CDR1 and CDR2: MDHEN, SYDVKM. V lost 4 bases and J lost 6, with 15 bases in between. The CDR3 DNA follows: TGTGCCAGCAGTTCCCTCCCCGGTCTCGATGGCTACACCTTC. As protein: CASSSLPGLDGYTF.

This sequence joins TRBV7-8 and TRBJ2-1; a possible D gene is TRBD2 (7 bases). Germline CDR1 and CDR2: SGHVS and FQNEAQ. This CDR3 region has 16 residues. V dropped 0 bases and J dropped 5 bases, with 14 bases sitting between them. CDR3 amino acids: CASSLARRGGNNEQFF. In DNA, the CDR3 is TGTGCCAGCAGCTTAGCCCGGAGGGGGGGCAACAATGAGCAGTTCTTC.